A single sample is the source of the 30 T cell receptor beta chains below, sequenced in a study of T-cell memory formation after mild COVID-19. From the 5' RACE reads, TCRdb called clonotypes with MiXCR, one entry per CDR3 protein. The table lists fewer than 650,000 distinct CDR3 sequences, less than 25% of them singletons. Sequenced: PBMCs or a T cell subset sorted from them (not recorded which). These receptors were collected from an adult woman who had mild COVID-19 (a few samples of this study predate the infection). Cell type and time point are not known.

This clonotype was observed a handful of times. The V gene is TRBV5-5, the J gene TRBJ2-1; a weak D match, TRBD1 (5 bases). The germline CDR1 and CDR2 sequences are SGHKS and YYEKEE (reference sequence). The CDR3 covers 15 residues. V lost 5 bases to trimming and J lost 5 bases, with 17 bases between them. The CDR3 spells CASRPAGDSNNEQFF. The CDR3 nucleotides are TGTGCCAGCAGACCCGCCGGAGACAGCAACAATGAGCAGTTCTTC.

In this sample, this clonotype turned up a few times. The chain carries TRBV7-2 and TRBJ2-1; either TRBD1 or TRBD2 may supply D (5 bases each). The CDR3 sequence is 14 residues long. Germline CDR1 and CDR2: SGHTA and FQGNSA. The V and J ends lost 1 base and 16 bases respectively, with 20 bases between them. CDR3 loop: CASSLGSTGTGIFF. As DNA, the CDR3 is TGTGCCAGCAGCTTAGGGAGTACCGGGACGGGTATATTCTTC.

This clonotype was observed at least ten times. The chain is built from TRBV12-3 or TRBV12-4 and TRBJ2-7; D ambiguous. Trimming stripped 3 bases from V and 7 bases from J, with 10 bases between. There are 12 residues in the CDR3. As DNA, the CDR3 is TGTGCCAGCAGTTTGGGCAGGTATGAGCAGTACTTC. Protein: CASSLGRYEQYF.

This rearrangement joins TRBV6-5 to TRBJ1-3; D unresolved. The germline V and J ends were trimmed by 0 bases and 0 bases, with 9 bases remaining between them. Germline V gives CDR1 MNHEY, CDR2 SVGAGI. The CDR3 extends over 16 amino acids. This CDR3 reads CASSYSTLISGNTIYF. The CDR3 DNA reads TGTGCCAGCAGTTACTCGACCCTGATCTCTGGAAACACCATATATTTT.

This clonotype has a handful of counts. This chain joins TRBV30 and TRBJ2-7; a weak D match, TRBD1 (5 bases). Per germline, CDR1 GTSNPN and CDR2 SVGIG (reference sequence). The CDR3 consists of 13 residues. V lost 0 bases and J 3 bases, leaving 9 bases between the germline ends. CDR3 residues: CAWSVGQGYEQYF. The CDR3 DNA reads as TGTGCCTGGAGTGTAGGGCAGGGCTACGAGCAGTACTTC.

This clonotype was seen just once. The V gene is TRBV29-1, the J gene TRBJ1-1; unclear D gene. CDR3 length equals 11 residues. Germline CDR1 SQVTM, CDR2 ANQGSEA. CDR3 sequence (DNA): TGCGCGGCATCCTGGAACACTGAAGCTTTCTTT. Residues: CAASWNTEAFF.

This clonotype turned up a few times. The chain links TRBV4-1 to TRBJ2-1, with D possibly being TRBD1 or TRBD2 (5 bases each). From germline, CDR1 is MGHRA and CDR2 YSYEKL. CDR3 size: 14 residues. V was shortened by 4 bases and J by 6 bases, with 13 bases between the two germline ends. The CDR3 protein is CASSPRGAGNEQFF. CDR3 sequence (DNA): TGCGCCAGCAGCCCTCGGGGCGCGGGCAATGAGCAGTTCTTC.

The CDR3 here is CASSLRRTYEQYF. DNA for the CDR3: TGTGCCAGCAGTCTGAGGCGGACCTACGAGCAGTACTTC. This chain links TRBV12-3 or TRBV12-4 with TRBJ2-7; D uncertain. The CDR3 is 13 amino acids. V lost 5 bases, J lost 2 bases, and 10 bases lay in between.

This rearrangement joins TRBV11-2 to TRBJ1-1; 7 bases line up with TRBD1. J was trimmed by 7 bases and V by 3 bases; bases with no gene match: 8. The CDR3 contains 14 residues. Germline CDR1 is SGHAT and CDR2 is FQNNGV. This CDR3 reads CASSFRRGPDEAFF. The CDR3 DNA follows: TGTGCCAGCAGCTTTAGGAGGGGGCCGGATGAAGCTTTCTTT. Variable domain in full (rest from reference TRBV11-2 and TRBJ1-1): EAGVAQSPRYKIIEKRQSVAFWCNPISGHATLYWYQQILGQGPKLLIQFQNNGVVDDSQLPKDRFSAERLKGVDSTLKIQPAKLEDSAVYLCASSFRRGPDEAFFGQGTRLTVV.

The CDR3, as DNA: TGTGCCAGCAGGCGGGGTGCCTCAGAGACCCAGTACTTC. Its protein product is CASRRGASETQYF. The chain carries TRBV12-3 or TRBV12-4 and TRBJ2-5, with TRBD2 as a possible D gene (6 bases). There are 13 residues in the CDR3. V gave up 6 bases and J gave up 4 bases, with 12 bases separating them.

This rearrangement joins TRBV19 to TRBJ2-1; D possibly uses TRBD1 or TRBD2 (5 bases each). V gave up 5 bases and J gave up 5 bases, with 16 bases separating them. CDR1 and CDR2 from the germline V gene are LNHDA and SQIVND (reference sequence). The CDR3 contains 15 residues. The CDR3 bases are TGTGCCAGTAGTGTAGGGACCGGTTTCGACAATGAGCAGTTCTTC. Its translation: CASSVGTGFDNEQFF.

DNA of the CDR3: TGTGCCAGCAGCAATCCCCCGGTGGGCCTAGGCGATACGCAGTATTTT. Residues: CASSNPPVGLGDTQYF. This chain joins TRBV7-9 and TRBJ2-3; the D is unclear. CDR1 and CDR2 (germline): SEHNR, FQNEAQ (reference sequence). The CDR3 covers 16 residues. With 5 bases removed from V and 6 bases from J, the gap between germline ends came to 21 bases.

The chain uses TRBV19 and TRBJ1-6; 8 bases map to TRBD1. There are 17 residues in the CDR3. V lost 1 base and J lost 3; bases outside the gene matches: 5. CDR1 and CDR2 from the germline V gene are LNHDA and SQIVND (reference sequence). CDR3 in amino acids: CASSIAGTGLYNSPLHF. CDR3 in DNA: TGTGCCAGTAGTATAGCCGGGACAGGACTCTATAATTCACCCCTCCACTTT. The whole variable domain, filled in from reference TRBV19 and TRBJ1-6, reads DGGITQSPKYLFRKEGQNVTLSCEQNLNHDAMYWYRQDPGQGLRLIYYSQIVNDFQKGDIAEGYSVSREKKESFPLTVTSAQKNPTAFYLCASSIAGTGLYNSPLHFGNGTRLTVT.

The chain's CDR3 is CASSLEGGGVGNEQFF. DNA for the CDR3: TGTGCCAGCAGTTTAGAAGGCGGGGGGGTCGGCAATGAGCAGTTCTTC. V gene TRBV12-3 or TRBV12-4 combines with J gene TRBJ2-1; the match to TRBD2 covers 9 bases. The ends lost 1 base at V and 6 bases at J; junction bases unmatched: 7. CDR3 length equals 16 residues.

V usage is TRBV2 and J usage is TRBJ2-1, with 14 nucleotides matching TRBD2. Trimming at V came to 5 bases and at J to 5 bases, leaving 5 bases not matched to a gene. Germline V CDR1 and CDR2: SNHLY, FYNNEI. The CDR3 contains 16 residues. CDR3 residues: CASSSWTSGGNNEQFF. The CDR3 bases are TGTGCCAGCAGTTCTTGGACTAGCGGGGGGAACAATGAGCAGTTCTTC.

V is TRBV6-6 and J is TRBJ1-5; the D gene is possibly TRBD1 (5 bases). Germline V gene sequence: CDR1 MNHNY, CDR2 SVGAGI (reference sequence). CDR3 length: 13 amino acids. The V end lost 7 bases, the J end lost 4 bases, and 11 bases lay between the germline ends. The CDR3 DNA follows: TGTGCCAGCATTGGGGACCCTAATCAGCCCCAGCATTTT. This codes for CASIGDPNQPQHF.

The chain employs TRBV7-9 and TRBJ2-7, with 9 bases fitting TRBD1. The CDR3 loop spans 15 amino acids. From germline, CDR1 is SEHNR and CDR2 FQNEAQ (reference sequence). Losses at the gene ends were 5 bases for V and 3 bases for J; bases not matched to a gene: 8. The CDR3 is CASSLPTGGSYEQYF. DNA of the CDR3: TGTGCCAGCAGCCTCCCGACAGGGGGAAGCTACGAGCAGTACTTC.

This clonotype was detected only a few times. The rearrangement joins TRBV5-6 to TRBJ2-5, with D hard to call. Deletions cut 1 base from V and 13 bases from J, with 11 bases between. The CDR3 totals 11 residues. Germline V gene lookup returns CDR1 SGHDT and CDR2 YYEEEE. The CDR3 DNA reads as TGTGCCAGCAGCTTGAGAACCGGGTGGTACTTC. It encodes CASSLRTGWYF.

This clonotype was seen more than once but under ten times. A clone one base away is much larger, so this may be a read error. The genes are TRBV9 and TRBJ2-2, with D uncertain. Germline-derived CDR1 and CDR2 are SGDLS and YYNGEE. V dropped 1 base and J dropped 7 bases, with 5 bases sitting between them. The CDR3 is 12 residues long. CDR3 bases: TGTGCCAGCAGCGTATTTCTCGGGGAGCTGTTTTTT. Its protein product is CASSVFLGELFF.

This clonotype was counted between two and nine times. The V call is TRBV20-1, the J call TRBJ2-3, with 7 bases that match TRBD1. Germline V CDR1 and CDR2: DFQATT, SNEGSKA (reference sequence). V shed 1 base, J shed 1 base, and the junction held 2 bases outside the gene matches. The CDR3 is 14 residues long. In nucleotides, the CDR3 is TGCAGTGCTAGAGTTACAGGGGGCACAGATACGCAGTATTTT. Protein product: CSARVTGGTDTQYF.

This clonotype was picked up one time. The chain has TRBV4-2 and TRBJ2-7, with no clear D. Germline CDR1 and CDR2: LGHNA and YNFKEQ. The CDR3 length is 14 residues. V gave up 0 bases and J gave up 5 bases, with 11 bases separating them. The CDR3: CASSQEASFDEQYF. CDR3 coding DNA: TGTGCCAGCAGCCAAGAGGCTAGTTTTGACGAGCAGTACTTC.

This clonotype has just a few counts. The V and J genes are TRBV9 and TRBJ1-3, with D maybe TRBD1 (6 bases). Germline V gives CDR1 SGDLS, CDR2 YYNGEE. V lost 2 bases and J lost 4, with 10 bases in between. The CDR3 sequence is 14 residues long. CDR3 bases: TGTGCCAGCAGCGTCCAGGGGCAAGGAAACACCATATATTTT. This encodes CASSVQGQGNTIYF.

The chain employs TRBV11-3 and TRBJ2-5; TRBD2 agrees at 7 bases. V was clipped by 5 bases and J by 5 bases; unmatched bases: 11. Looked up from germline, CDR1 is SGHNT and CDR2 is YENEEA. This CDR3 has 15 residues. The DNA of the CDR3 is TGTGCCAGCAGCCTATTAGCGGGCCGGTCTGAGACCCAGTACTTC. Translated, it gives CASSLLAGRSETQYF.

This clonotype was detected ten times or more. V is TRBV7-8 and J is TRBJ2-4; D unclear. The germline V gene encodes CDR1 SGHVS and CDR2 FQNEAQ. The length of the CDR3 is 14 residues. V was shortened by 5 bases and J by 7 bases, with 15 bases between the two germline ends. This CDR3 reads CASSAQSRANIQYF. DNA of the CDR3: TGTGCCAGCAGCGCACAATCTAGGGCTAACATTCAGTACTTC.

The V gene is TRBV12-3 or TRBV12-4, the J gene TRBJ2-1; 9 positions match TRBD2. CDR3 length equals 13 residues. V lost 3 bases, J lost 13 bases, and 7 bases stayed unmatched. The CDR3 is CASSFGGGASQFF. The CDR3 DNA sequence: TGTGCCAGCAGTTTCGGCGGGGGGGCCTCTCAGTTCTTC.

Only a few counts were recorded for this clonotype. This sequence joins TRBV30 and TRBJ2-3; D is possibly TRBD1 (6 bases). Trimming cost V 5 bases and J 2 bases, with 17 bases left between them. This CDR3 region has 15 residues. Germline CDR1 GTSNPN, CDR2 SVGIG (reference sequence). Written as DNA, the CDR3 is TGTGCCTGGTGTTTAGGGGGAGCGGCCACAGATACGCAGTATTTT. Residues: CAWCLGGAATDTQYF.

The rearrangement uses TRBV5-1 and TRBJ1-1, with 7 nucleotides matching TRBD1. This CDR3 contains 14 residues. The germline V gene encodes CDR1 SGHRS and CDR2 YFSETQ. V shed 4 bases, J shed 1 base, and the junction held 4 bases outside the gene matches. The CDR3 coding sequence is TGCGCCAGCAGCCAAGGGACAGCGAACACTGAAGCTTTCTTT. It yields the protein CASSQGTANTEAFF.

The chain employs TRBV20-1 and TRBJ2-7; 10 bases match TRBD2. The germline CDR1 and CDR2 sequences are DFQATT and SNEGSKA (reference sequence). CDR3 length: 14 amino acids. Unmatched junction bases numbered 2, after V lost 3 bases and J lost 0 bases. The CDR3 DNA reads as TGCAGTGCTAGGGAGCGGGGGGGCTCCTACGAGCAGTACTTC. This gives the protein CSARERGGSYEQYF.

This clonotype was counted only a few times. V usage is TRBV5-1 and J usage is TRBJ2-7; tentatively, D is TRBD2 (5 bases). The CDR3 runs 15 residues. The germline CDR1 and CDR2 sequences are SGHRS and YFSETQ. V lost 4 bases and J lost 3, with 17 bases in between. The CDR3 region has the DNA TGCGCCAGCAGCCTTCAAGCGGAGCGCTACTACGAGCAGTACTTC. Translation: CASSLQAERYYEQYF.

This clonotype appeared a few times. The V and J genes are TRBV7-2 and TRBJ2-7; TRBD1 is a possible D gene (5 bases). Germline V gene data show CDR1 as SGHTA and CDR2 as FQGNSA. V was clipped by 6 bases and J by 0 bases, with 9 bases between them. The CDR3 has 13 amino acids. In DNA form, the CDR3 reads TGTGCCAGCAGGACAGCGACCTCCTACGAGCAGTACTTC. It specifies CASRTATSYEQYF.